The next 21 T cell receptor beta chains were all read from a single sample in a study of shared clonotypes between healthy human individuals. Data came from immunoSEQ multiplex PCR; TCRdb stores just in-frame clones and leaves some out. The sample consists of some 2,000,000 clones, approximately 95% of them appearing once. The sample comprised naive CD4+ T cells sorted from blood. The subset was: CD45RA+ positively selected. Source of these receptors: a man in his late teens or twenties in good health.

The V call is TRBV14, the J call TRBJ1-1, with D possibly TRBD1 on 5 matching bases. The V and J ends lost 1 base and 10 bases respectively, with 19 bases between them. Germline V gene lookup returns CDR1 SGHDN and CDR2 FVKESK. The CDR3 has 15 amino acids. The CDR3 loop reads CASSQGPGPGWGAFF. The CDR3 DNA is TGTGCCAGCAGCCAAGGGCCGGGGCCCGGTTGGGGAGCTTTCTTT.

As regards this clone: Other DNA sequences in this sample translate to the same CDR3. This chain uses TRBV6-5 with TRBJ2-7; D call uncertain. Trimming removed 7 bases from V and 2 bases from J, with 12 bases in between. This CDR3 comprises 13 residues. Germline assignment: CDR1 MNHEY and CDR2 SVGAGI. The CDR3 is CASIGRPPYEQYF. The DNA for the CDR3 is TGTGCCAGCATAGGCAGACCTCCCTACGAGCAGTACTTC.

A remark on this clone: Other DNA sequences in the sample encode the same CDR3. V gene TRBV10-3 combines with J gene TRBJ2-3; D is undetermined. The V end lost 4 bases, the J end lost 0 bases, and 2 bases lay between the germline ends. CDR3 length: 12 amino acids. Germline V gene lookup returns CDR1 ENHRY and CDR2 SYGVKD. The CDR3 nucleotides are TGTGCCATCAGTGGGAGCACAGATACGCAGTATTTT. Translated, it gives CAISGSTDTQYF.

This chain links TRBV9 with TRBJ2-5, with D perhaps being TRBD1 or TRBD2 (5 bases each). Germline V CDR1 and CDR2: SGDLS, YYNGEE. Trimming left V 0 bases short and J 1 base short, with 10 bases between. The CDR3 runs to 15 residues. The CDR3 region is CASSVAGTAQETQYF. The CDR3 bases are TGTGCCAGCAGCGTAGCGGGGACGGCCCAAGAGACCCAGTACTTC.

CDR3 region: CASSPRVDVNSPLHF. The CDR3, as DNA: TGTGCCAGCAGCCCGCGGGTAGATGTGAATTCACCCCTCCACTTT. The chain employs TRBV7-8 and TRBJ1-6; D unresolved. Deletions cut 5 bases from V and 7 bases from J, with 15 bases between. The germline V gene encodes CDR1 SGHVS and CDR2 FQNEAQ. The CDR3 has 15 residues.

The chain uses TRBV7-8 and TRBJ1-4; 9 positions match TRBD1. Unmatched junction bases numbered 17, after V lost 5 bases and J lost 10 bases. CDR3 size: 17 residues. Per germline, CDR1 SGHVS and CDR2 FQNEAQ. This CDR3 is CASSPAFLTGGLGKLFF. The CDR3 nucleotides are TGTGCCAGCAGCCCTGCGTTCCTCACAGGGGGCCTGGGAAAACTGTTTTTT. Complete variable domain (other parts from reference TRBV7-8 and TRBJ1-4): GAGVSQSPRYKVAKRGQDVALRCDPISGHVSLFWYQQALGQGPEFLTYFQNEAQLDKSGLPSDRFFAERPEGSVSTLKIQRTQQEDSAVYLCASSPAFLTGGLGKLFFGSGTQLSVL.

V and J are TRBV30 and TRBJ2-5; 14 bases are a match to TRBD2. The CDR3 is 15 residues long. Germline V CDR1 and CDR2: GTSNPN, SVGIG (reference sequence). Germline trimming cut 2 bases from V and 5 bases from J; bases unmatched to any gene: 4. The CDR3 sequence: CAWSLTSGGAETQYF. In DNA form, the CDR3 reads TGTGCCTGGAGTTTGACTAGCGGGGGGGCTGAGACCCAGTACTTC.

DNA of the CDR3: TGTGCCAGCAGTTACTCGTCGCTAGCGGGAGGTGAGACCCAGTACTTC. This codes for CASSYSSLAGGETQYF. The chain is built from TRBV6-5 and TRBJ2-5; TRBD2 aligns across 11 bases. V lost 0 bases, J lost 5 bases, and 5 bases stayed unmatched. Germline values: CDR1 MNHEY, CDR2 SVGAGI. The CDR3 has 16 amino acids.

This clone showed up just a few times. The chain employs TRBV9 and TRBJ1-1, with a weak D call TRBD1 (5 bases). This CDR3 is 14 amino acids long. Germline V lookup: CDR1 SGDLS, CDR2 YYNGEE. Trimming removed 4 bases from V and 1 base from J, with 11 bases in between. Written as DNA, the CDR3 is TGTGCCAGCAGCATGATCGGGGGGAACACTGAAGCTTTCTTT. It is translated as CASSMIGGNTEAFF.

V gene TRBV28 combines with J gene TRBJ1-2; D remains ambiguous. Germline loops: CDR1 MDHEN, CDR2 SYDVKM. V shed 2 bases and J shed 3 bases, with 13 bases lying between them. This CDR3 is built from 15 residues. CDR3 region: CASSLLDWSDYGYTF. DNA for the CDR3: TGTGCCAGCAGTTTACTCGATTGGAGCGACTATGGCTACACCTTC.

As to this clone: The same CDR3 also results from other DNA sequences found in this sample. This sequence joins TRBV20-1 and TRBJ2-5, with D hard to call. Trimming pared 3 bases from V and 5 bases from J, leaving 4 bases between. Germline V gives CDR1 DFQATT, CDR2 SNEGSKA (reference sequence). The CDR3 consists of 10 residues. CDR3 region: CSASLETQYF. CDR3 nucleotide sequence: TGCAGTGCTAGCCTGGAGACCCAGTACTTC.

The chain recombines TRBV5-1 with TRBJ2-3, with 11 positions matching TRBD2. Germline V gene data show CDR1 as SGHRS and CDR2 as YFSETQ. The CDR3 length is 15 residues. The V and J ends lost 4 bases and 4 bases, in that order; junction bases with no gene match: 5. The CDR3 bases are TGCGCCAGCAGCCGGGTGGGACTAGCGGCAGATACGCAGTATTTT. This translates into CASSRVGLAADTQYF.

Only one count was recorded for this clone. The gene calls are TRBV6-5 and TRBJ2-5; D is unclear. CDR1 is MNHEY and CDR2 is SVGAGI in the germline V gene. The CDR3 covers 16 residues. Trimming stripped 0 bases from V and 2 bases from J, with 13 bases between. The CDR3 loop is CASSYSNGQVQETQYF. The DNA of the CDR3 is TGTGCCAGCAGTTACTCGAACGGGCAGGTACAAGAGACCCAGTACTTC.

The chain has TRBV25-1 and TRBJ1-6; a weak D match, TRBD1 (5 bases). Per germline, CDR1 MGHDK and CDR2 SYGVNS. The germline V and J ends were trimmed by 7 bases and 6 bases, with 13 bases remaining between them. The CDR3 is made up of 14 amino acids. DNA of the CDR3: TGTGCCAGCATCCCCAGGGCGGTTAATTCACCCCTCCACTTT. This sequence encodes CASIPRAVNSPLHF.

The chain is built from TRBV6-1 and TRBJ2-7; D is possibly TRBD2 (5 bases). Trimming cost V 4 bases and J 0 bases, with 7 bases left between them. Germline V gene sequence: CDR1 MNHNS, CDR2 SASEGT. This CDR3 comprises 13 residues. CDR3: CASSVEVSYEQYF. In nucleotides, the CDR3 is TGTGCCAGCAGTGTGGAGGTCTCCTACGAGCAGTACTTC.

The V gene is TRBV29-1, the J gene TRBJ1-2, with no clear D. Trimming pared 7 bases from V and 6 bases from J, leaving 12 bases between. The germline V gene has CDR1 SQVTM and CDR2 ANQGSEA. This CDR3 contains 11 residues. The CDR3 DNA reads TGCAGCGCCCGACTGGGCGATGGCTACACCTTC. Protein: CSARLGDGYTF.

This chain connects TRBV5-1 to TRBJ1-2; TRBD1 agrees at 8 bases. Trimming removed 4 bases from V and 2 bases from J; junction bases left unmatched: 4. This CDR3 is 14 amino acids long. Per the germline V gene, CDR1 is SGHRS and CDR2 is YFSETQ. The CDR3 region is CASSVDRGNYGYTF. CDR3 coding DNA: TGCGCCAGCAGCGTCGACAGGGGCAACTATGGCTACACCTTC.

This chain links TRBV11-3 with TRBJ1-1, with TRBD1 as a possible D gene (6 bases). V gave up 5 bases and J gave up 5 bases, with 18 bases separating them. This CDR3 is built from 15 residues. Germline V CDR1 and CDR2: SGHNT, YENEEA. Written as DNA, the CDR3 is TGTGCCAGCAGCCAAACGGGGGGGCTAGGGACTGAAGCTTTCTTT. Translated: CASSQTGGLGTEAFF.

The chain links TRBV15 to TRBJ2-1; 9 bases map to TRBD2. CDR3 length equals 16 residues. V lost 0 bases to trimming and J lost 4 bases; unmatched junction nucleotides: 4. Germline CDR1 and CDR2: LNHNV and YYDKDF (reference sequence). The CDR3 is CATSRDWSGRYNEQFF. In nucleotides, the CDR3 is TGTGCCACCAGCAGAGATTGGAGCGGGAGGTACAATGAGCAGTTCTTC.

The genes are TRBV5-5 and TRBJ1-6; D uncertain. The CDR3 has 13 residues. Looked up from germline, CDR1 is SGHKS and CDR2 is YYEKEE (reference sequence). Trimming left V 0 bases short and J 8 bases short, with 6 bases between. CDR3 amino acids: CASSLEADSPLHF. The CDR3 DNA reads TGTGCCAGCAGCTTGGAAGCGGATTCACCCCTCCACTTT.

The chain combines TRBV2 with TRBJ1-3; no clear D gene. Germline CDR1 SNHLY, CDR2 FYNNEI. The CDR3 consists of 15 residues. The V and J ends lost 6 bases and 0 bases respectively, with 12 bases between them. The chain's CDR3 is CASRRQASSGNTIYF. CDR3 nucleotides: TGTGCCAGCAGACGCCAGGCGAGCTCTGGAAACACCATATATTTT.